These T cell receptor beta chains were read from a single sample in a study of control samples from healthy donors and cancer patients. Generated by immunoSEQ multiplex PCR, the TCRdb table keeps only in-frame clones and is missing some. Altogether about 110,000 clones are present, 90% being singletons, with the ten largest covering 4% to 4.5%. The sequenced material came from blood. Every receptor here comes from a human donor in good health. The donor label of this sample is uncertain. The CDR3 runs from the conserved cysteine through the conserved F or W. D genes are given only for firm matches. Not all rows give a size; the values are once, few, many and, for expanded clones, a class.

j_call clone_size v_call d_call cdr3_aa cdr3_nt
TRBJ2-1 . TRBV7-3 . CASSLTYRDHEQFF TGTGCCAGCAGCTTAACTTACAGGGACCATGAGCAGTTCTTC
TRBJ1-6 . TRBV9 . CASSAEAVGTYNSPLHF TGTGCCAGCAGCGCGGAGGCTGTGGGGACCTATAATTCACCCCTCCACTTT
TRBJ2-5 once TRBV9 TRBD2 CASSVVASGTQETQYF TGTGCCAGCAGCGTAGTGGCTAGCGGTACTCAAGAGACCCAGTACTTC
TRBJ1-6 . TRBV12-5 . CASASDSSYNSPLHF TGTGCTAGTGCCTCAGACAGCTCCTATAATTCACCCCTCCACTTT
TRBJ2-3 once TRBV5-1 . CASMAGSGTQYF TGCGCCAGCATGGCCGGCTCGGGTACGCAGTATTTT
TRBJ1-1 . TRBV5-1 . CASSFGSDTEAFF TGCGCCAGCAGCTTTGGGAGTGACACTGAAGCTTTCTTT
TRBJ2-5 . TRBV19 . CASSPSGTGKQETQYF TGTGCCAGTAGCCCCAGCGGGACAGGTAAACAAGAGACCCAGTACTTC
TRBJ2-5 . TRBV7-9 . CASSSGQSILQETQYF TGTGCCAGCAGCTCCGGACAGTCAATACTTCAAGAGACCCAGTACTTC
TRBJ2-1 . TRBV7-6 . CASSLKWGGSYNEQFF TGTGCCAGCAGCCTAAAATGGGGCGGCTCCTACAATGAGCAGTTCTTC
TRBJ1-1 . TRBV11-2 . CASSLGVWGNTEAFF TGTGCCAGCAGCTTAGGGGTTTGGGGTAACACTGAAGCTTTCTTT
TRBJ2-1 . TRBV7-9 . CASNTGLLNEQFF TGTGCCAGCAACACAGGGTTGCTCAATGAGCAGTTCTTC
TRBJ1-2 few TRBV27 . CASKRQGISYGTYGYTF TGTGCCAGCAAGCGGCAGGGGATTTCGTACGGAACTTATGGCTACACCTTC
TRBJ2-1 . TRBV3-1/TRBV3-2 TRBD2 CASSAWERGGNEQFF TGTGCCAGCAGCGCCTGGGAGCGGGGGGGAAATGAGCAGTTCTTC
TRBJ2-1 . TRBV7-8 TRBD1 CASSLVGQGRLDYNEQFF TGTGCCAGCAGCTTAGTGGGACAGGGACGACTGGACTACAATGAGCAGTTCTTC
TRBJ2-3 . TRBV5-6 . CASSKEDNTQYF TGTGCCAGCAGCAAGGAGGACAATACGCAGTATTTT
TRBJ1-1 . TRBV19 . CASSTPRNTEAFF TGTGCCAGTAGTACCCCTAGGAACACTGAAGCTTTCTTT
TRBJ2-2 . TRBV30 . CAWSYQGLTGELFF TGTGCCTGGAGCTATCAGGGTCTCACCGGGGAGCTGTTTTTT
TRBJ1-5 . TRBV7-2 . CASSLGGQPQHF TGTGCCAGCAGCTTAGGAGGACAGCCCCAGCATTTT
TRBJ1-5 . TRBV19 TRBD1 CASSIGSTGGVGQPQHF TGTGCCAGTAGTATAGGGTCGACAGGGGGCGTCGGTCAGCCCCAGCATTTT
TRBJ1-5 . TRBV6-5 . CASNRAGGQPQHF TGTGCCAGCAATCGTGCGGGAGGGCAGCCCCAGCATTTT
TRBJ2-1 . TRBV5-1 . CASGVRSYNEQFF TGCGCCAGCGGGGTGCGCTCCTACAATGAGCAGTTCTTC
TRBJ1-1 . TRBV6-2/TRBV6-3 . CASSPNPTVSAFF TGTGCCAGCAGTCCGAATCCGACAGTATCAGCTTTCTTT
TRBJ1-2 . TRBV14 . CASSQDAFRERGYTF TGTGCCAGCAGCCAAGACGCTTTTCGGGAGCGGGGCTACACCTTC
TRBJ1-4 . TRBV3-1/TRBV3-2 . CASSTGEKLFF TGTGCCAGCAGCACAGGTGAAAAACTGTTTTTT
TRBJ2-7 once TRBV6-5 TRBD2 CASSWERGKNYEQYF TGTGCCAGCAGTTGGGAGCGGGGGAAGAACTACGAGCAGTACTTC
TRBJ1-1 . TRBV11-1 . CASSLRRNTEAFF TGTGCCAGCAGCTTAAGGAGGAACACTGAAGCTTTCTTT
TRBJ2-3 . TRBV30 TRBD2 CAWSGSGVGDTQYF TGTGCCTGGAGTGGAAGCGGGGTAGGAGATACGCAGTATTTT
TRBJ1-1 . TRBV5-6 . CASRMGVNTEAFF TGTGCCAGCAGGATGGGAGTGAACACTGAAGCTTTCTTT
TRBJ1-3 . TRBV5-1 . CASSLVPDLGNTIYF TGCGCCAGCAGCTTGGTTCCGGACCTGGGAAACACCATATATTTT
TRBJ1-2 once TRBV18 . CASSPDGNYGYTF TGTGCCAGCTCACCGGACGGAAACTATGGCTACACCTTC
TRBJ1-3 . TRBV28 . CASIPQYSGNTIYF TGTGCCAGCATACCACAGTATTCTGGAAACACCATATATTTT
TRBJ2-7 . TRBV6-5 . CASSYETAGSYEQYF TGTGCCAGCAGTTACGAGACGGCAGGGTCCTACGAGCAGTACTTC
TRBJ2-5 . TRBV9 TRBD2 CASSGGTSGQTQYF TGTGCCAGCAGCGGTGGGACTAGCGGGCAGACCCAGTACTTC
TRBJ2-3 . TRBV10-3 . CAISELDEGDTQYF TGTGCCATCAGTGAACTCGATGAGGGGGATACGCAGTATTTT
TRBJ2-1 . TRBV3-1/TRBV3-2 TRBD2 CASSHAAGGNEQFF TGTGCCAGCAGCCATGCAGCGGGGGGCAATGAGCAGTTCTTC
TRBJ1-5 . TRBV11-2 . CASSSNSNQPQHF TGTGCCAGCAGCTCCAATAGCAATCAGCCCCAGCATTTT
TRBJ1-2 . TRBV6-5 . CASKVYNYGYTF TGTGCCAGCAAGGTTTATAACTATGGCTACACCTTC
TRBJ2-3 . TRBV6-4 TRBD1 CASSPGQGSADTQYF TGTGCCAGCAGTCCGGGACAGGGGAGTGCAGATACGCAGTATTTT
TRBJ1-5 . TRBV7-8 . CASSLRGPLGEPQHF TGTGCCAGCAGCTTACGAGGACCTCTCGGGGAGCCCCAGCATTTT
TRBJ2-1 . TRBV7-2 . CASSPVGQYNEQFF TGTGCCAGCAGCCCCGTCGGGCAGTACAATGAGCAGTTCTTC
TRBJ2-2 . TRBV30 . CAWRYNLKGELFF TGTGCCTGGAGGTACAATCTTAAGGGGGAGCTGTTTTTT
TRBJ2-2 . TRBV11-2 . CASSLVSLPGELFF TGTGCCAGCAGCTTAGTTTCCCTTCCCGGGGAGCTGTTTTTT
TRBJ1-6 . TRBV24-1 . CATSAGAGSPLHF TGTGCCACCAGTGCTGGGGCCGGTTCACCCCTCCACTTT
TRBJ1-1 . TRBV7-9 TRBD1 CASSTPGTERTDTEAFF TGTGCCAGCAGCACACCCGGGACAGAGAGAACCGACACTGAAGCTTTCTTT
TRBJ1-4 . TRBV18 . CASSPQKGWANEKLFF TGTGCCAGCTCACCACAGAAGGGTTGGGCTAATGAAAAACTGTTTTTT
TRBJ1-4 . TRBV5-1 . CASSPADGRLEKLFF TGCGCCAGCAGCCCGGCCGACGGGCGGCTGGAAAAACTGTTTTTT
TRBJ1-3 once TRBV12-3/TRBV12-4 . CATSDRGNTIYF TGTGCCACCTCAGACAGGGGAAACACCATATATTTT
TRBJ2-1 . TRBV5-1 . CASSLPGNSYNEQFF TGCGCCAGCAGCTTACCGGGTAACTCCTACAATGAGCAGTTCTTC
TRBJ2-6 . TRBV5-5 . CASSYDILGANVLTF TGTGCCAGCAGCTACGATATTCTGGGGGCCAACGTCCTGACTTTC
TRBJ1-2 once TRBV10-3 . CAIVDSNYGYTF TGTGCCATCGTAGATTCTAACTATGGCTACACCTTC
TRBJ1-5 . TRBV28 . CASSLSGAPNQPQHF TGTGCCAGCAGTTTGTCGGGGGCACCCAATCAGCCCCAGCATTTT
TRBJ1-5 . TRBV4-2 . CASSRDRTGNQPQHF TGTGCCAGCAGCCGAGACAGGACGGGGAATCAGCCCCAGCATTTT
TRBJ2-1 . TRBV27 TRBD1 CASSVQGSLNNEQFF TGTGCCAGCAGTGTACAGGGGTCACTTAACAATGAGCAGTTCTTC
TRBJ2-3 . TRBV7-9 . CASSLGAGGNQDTQYF TGTGCCAGCAGCTTGGGGGCTGGAGGGAACCAAGATACGCAGTATTTT
TRBJ1-1 . TRBV7-2 . CASSQSSNTEAFF TGTGCCAGCAGCCAGTCGTCGAACACTGAAGCTTTCTTT